These T cell receptor beta chains were read from a single sample in a study of control samples from healthy donors and cancer patients. Libraries were prepared by immunoSEQ multiplex PCR; TCRdb keeps only in-frame clonotypes and omits some of them. This sample has some 140,000 clones, with approximately 93% found just once. The sample consisted of blood. The receptors were sampled from a middle-aged man in good health. Each CDR3 is given with its conserved first and last residue. The order of the fields is J gene, D gene, CDR3 length, V gene, CDR3 protein. A D gene is named only where the DNA matches it firmly.

J gene: TRBJ1-1; D gene: TRBD1; CDR3 length: 16; V gene: TRBV10-3; CDR3 protein: CAISEEGAALGTEAFF
J gene: TRBJ1-4; D gene: .; CDR3 length: 14; V gene: TRBV9; CDR3 protein: CASGSRAQSEKLFF
J gene: TRBJ1-4; D gene: .; CDR3 length: 13; V gene: TRBV25-1; CDR3 protein: CASSGTEFEKLFF
J gene: TRBJ2-3; D gene: TRBD2; CDR3 length: 17; V gene: TRBV5-1; CDR3 protein: CASSLSSGGTPTDTQYF
J gene: TRBJ2-3; D gene: TRBD2; CDR3 length: 17; V gene: TRBV4-3; CDR3 protein: CASSQDPYGGGGDTQYF
J gene: TRBJ2-7; D gene: .; CDR3 length: 11; V gene: TRBV7-9; CDR3 protein: CASSLFDEQYF
J gene: TRBJ1-4; D gene: .; CDR3 length: 17; V gene: TRBV19; CDR3 protein: CASSIQGGRSTNEKLFF
J gene: TRBJ1-5; D gene: TRBD1; CDR3 length: 15; V gene: TRBV19; CDR3 protein: CASSSGQISNQPQHF
J gene: TRBJ1-2; D gene: .; CDR3 length: 15; V gene: TRBV19; CDR3 protein: CASSARESPNYGYTF
J gene: TRBJ1-1; D gene: TRBD1; CDR3 length: 15; V gene: TRBV18; CDR3 protein: CASSLGTGMYPEAFF
J gene: TRBJ1-1; D gene: .; CDR3 length: 14; V gene: TRBV4-3; CDR3 protein: CASSQAGVNTEAFF
J gene: TRBJ1-6; D gene: .; CDR3 length: 14; V gene: TRBV9; CDR3 protein: CASSPRVDNSPLHF
J gene: TRBJ1-4; D gene: .; CDR3 length: 13; V gene: TRBV19; CDR3 protein: CASWGRAGEKLFF
J gene: TRBJ1-1; D gene: TRBD1; CDR3 length: 18; V gene: TRBV9; CDR3 protein: CASSVGDRLLSKNTEAFF
J gene: TRBJ1-2; D gene: .; CDR3 length: 12; V gene: TRBV28; CDR3 protein: CASRGSHYGYTF
J gene: TRBJ1-1; D gene: .; CDR3 length: 13; V gene: TRBV2; CDR3 protein: CASSEPEGTEAFF
J gene: TRBJ2-1; D gene: TRBD2; CDR3 length: 15; V gene: TRBV9; CDR3 protein: CASSVVAGGNGEQFF
J gene: TRBJ1-5; D gene: .; CDR3 length: 14; V gene: TRBV7-9; CDR3 protein: CASSPGHSNQPQHF
J gene: TRBJ2-3; D gene: .; CDR3 length: 11; V gene: TRBV7-6; CDR3 protein: CASSLVGTQYF
J gene: TRBJ1-1; D gene: .; CDR3 length: 13; V gene: TRBV19; CDR3 protein: CASSTGMNTEAFF
J gene: TRBJ2-7; D gene: .; CDR3 length: 17; V gene: TRBV11-2; CDR3 protein: CASSLGGGRTSSYEQYF
J gene: TRBJ2-5; D gene: .; CDR3 length: 13; V gene: TRBV12-3/TRBV12-4; CDR3 protein: CASRERLDETQYF
J gene: TRBJ1-4; D gene: .; CDR3 length: 18; V gene: TRBV7-8; CDR3 protein: CASSPRAGRGATNEKLFF
J gene: TRBJ1-1; D gene: .; CDR3 length: 13; V gene: TRBV12-3/TRBV12-4; CDR3 protein: CASTLGPRGEAFF
J gene: TRBJ2-7; D gene: TRBD1; CDR3 length: 16; V gene: TRBV7-2; CDR3 protein: CASRLRSGTGSYEQYF
J gene: TRBJ1-5; D gene: .; CDR3 length: 18; V gene: TRBV24-1; CDR3 protein: CATSDLGRARKSNQPQHF
J gene: TRBJ1-1; D gene: .; CDR3 length: 16; V gene: TRBV5-5; CDR3 protein: CASSLALRRWEAEAFF
J gene: TRBJ2-5; D gene: .; CDR3 length: 14; V gene: TRBV6-1; CDR3 protein: CASSERGREETQYF
J gene: TRBJ1-4; D gene: .; CDR3 length: 16; V gene: TRBV5-6; CDR3 protein: CASSSNPARQNEKLFF
J gene: TRBJ1-1; D gene: .; CDR3 length: 13; V gene: TRBV18; CDR3 protein: CASSPPETSEAFF
J gene: TRBJ1-1; D gene: TRBD1; CDR3 length: 17; V gene: TRBV30; CDR3 protein: CAWTTTRQGARATEAFF
J gene: TRBJ1-2; D gene: .; CDR3 length: 17; V gene: TRBV5-1; CDR3 protein: CASSLDRSPLLPGGYTF
J gene: TRBJ2-3; D gene: TRBD1; CDR3 length: 12; V gene: TRBV12-5; CDR3 protein: CASGPPGQRLYF
J gene: TRBJ2-5; D gene: TRBD1; CDR3 length: 17; V gene: TRBV6-1; CDR3 protein: CASSEDRAISYQETQYF
J gene: TRBJ1-1; D gene: .; CDR3 length: 13; V gene: TRBV29-1; CDR3 protein: CSVDGGSLTEAFF
J gene: TRBJ1-2; D gene: TRBD1; CDR3 length: 16; V gene: TRBV29-1; CDR3 protein: CSVEDRAAVINYGYTF
J gene: TRBJ2-3; D gene: .; CDR3 length: 16; V gene: TRBV12-5; CDR3 protein: CATNSAPGLTTDTQYF
J gene: TRBJ2-2; D gene: .; CDR3 length: 16; V gene: TRBV4-1; CDR3 protein: CASSQEGHSNTGELFF
J gene: TRBJ1-5; D gene: TRBD1; CDR3 length: 17; V gene: TRBV28; CDR3 protein: CASSPDRDPYSNQPQHF
J gene: TRBJ1-1; D gene: TRBD1; CDR3 length: 14; V gene: TRBV6-2/TRBV6-3; CDR3 protein: CASSSQGADTEAFF
J gene: TRBJ2-7; D gene: TRBD1; CDR3 length: 16; V gene: TRBV30; CDR3 protein: CAWSHTGTASSYEQYF
J gene: TRBJ2-1; D gene: .; CDR3 length: 15; V gene: TRBV2; CDR3 protein: CASSVAPGSNNEQFF
J gene: TRBJ1-6; D gene: .; CDR3 length: 18; V gene: TRBV7-2; CDR3 protein: CASSLWVDRTSYNSPLHF
J gene: TRBJ2-6; D gene: .; CDR3 length: 16; V gene: TRBV24-1; CDR3 protein: CATSGRTNAGANVLTF
J gene: TRBJ2-7; D gene: .; CDR3 length: 11; V gene: TRBV7-9; CDR3 protein: CASRQGNEQYF
J gene: TRBJ2-2; D gene: .; CDR3 length: 15; V gene: TRBV29-1; CDR3 protein: CSVEDRGKNTGELFF
J gene: TRBJ1-2; D gene: .; CDR3 length: 15; V gene: TRBV3-1/TRBV3-2; CDR3 protein: CASSQSDRYNYGYTF
J gene: TRBJ1-6; D gene: .; CDR3 length: 14; V gene: TRBV19; CDR3 protein: CASQDRSYNSPLHF
J gene: TRBJ1-5; D gene: .; CDR3 length: 13; V gene: TRBV9; CDR3 protein: CASSAGSNQPQHF
J gene: TRBJ2-2; D gene: TRBD2; CDR3 length: 16; V gene: TRBV6-6; CDR3 protein: CASRPQRGGNTGELFF
J gene: TRBJ2-5; D gene: .; CDR3 length: 13; V gene: TRBV7-6; CDR3 protein: CASSKGHQETQYF
J gene: TRBJ2-7; D gene: .; CDR3 length: 14; V gene: TRBV3-1/TRBV3-2; CDR3 protein: CAGSPPGPIYEQYF
J gene: TRBJ2-7; D gene: .; CDR3 length: 13; V gene: TRBV14; CDR3 protein: CASSQVPTYEQYF
J gene: TRBJ2-1; D gene: .; CDR3 length: 15; V gene: TRBV10-3; CDR3 protein: CAISESPGGYNEQFF
J gene: TRBJ1-5; D gene: .; CDR3 length: 14; V gene: TRBV7-2; CDR3 protein: CASSPLGGNQPQHF
J gene: TRBJ1-1; D gene: .; CDR3 length: 14; V gene: TRBV10-2; CDR3 protein: CASSERGQNTEAFF
J gene: TRBJ2-7; D gene: .; CDR3 length: 16; V gene: TRBV7-8; CDR3 protein: CASSLYAAGTRFEQYF
J gene: TRBJ2-2; D gene: TRBD1; CDR3 length: 15; V gene: TRBV10-3; CDR3 protein: CAISDPGQGIGELFF
J gene: TRBJ2-5; D gene: .; CDR3 length: 15; V gene: TRBV12-5; CDR3 protein: CASGFRGGPQETQYF